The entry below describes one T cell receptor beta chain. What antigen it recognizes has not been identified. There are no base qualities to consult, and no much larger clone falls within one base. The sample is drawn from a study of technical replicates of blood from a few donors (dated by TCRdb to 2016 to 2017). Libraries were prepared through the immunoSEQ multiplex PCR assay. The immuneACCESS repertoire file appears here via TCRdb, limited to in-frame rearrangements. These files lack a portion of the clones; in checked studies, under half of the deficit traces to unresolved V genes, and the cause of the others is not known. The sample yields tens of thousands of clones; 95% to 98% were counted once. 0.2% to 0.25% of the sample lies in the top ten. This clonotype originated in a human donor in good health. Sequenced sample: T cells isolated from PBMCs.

The DNA sequence is as follows: TGTGCCAGCAGACTAGGTGTTCTAGGGGCCAACGTCCTGACTTTC. Translated, this gives CASRLGVLGANVLTF. The receptor chain draws on TRBV7-2 and TRBJ2-6, with TRBD2 as a weak D call on 5 bases. V is reduced by 6 bases and J by 4 bases, leaving a spacing of 13 bases between them. Spanning cysteine to phenylalanine, the CDR3 consists of 15 amino acids. The sequence is cut down to CDR3 DNA, 45 bases in frame from base 1. CDR1 SGHTA and CDR2 FQGNSA are derived from the germline V gene.